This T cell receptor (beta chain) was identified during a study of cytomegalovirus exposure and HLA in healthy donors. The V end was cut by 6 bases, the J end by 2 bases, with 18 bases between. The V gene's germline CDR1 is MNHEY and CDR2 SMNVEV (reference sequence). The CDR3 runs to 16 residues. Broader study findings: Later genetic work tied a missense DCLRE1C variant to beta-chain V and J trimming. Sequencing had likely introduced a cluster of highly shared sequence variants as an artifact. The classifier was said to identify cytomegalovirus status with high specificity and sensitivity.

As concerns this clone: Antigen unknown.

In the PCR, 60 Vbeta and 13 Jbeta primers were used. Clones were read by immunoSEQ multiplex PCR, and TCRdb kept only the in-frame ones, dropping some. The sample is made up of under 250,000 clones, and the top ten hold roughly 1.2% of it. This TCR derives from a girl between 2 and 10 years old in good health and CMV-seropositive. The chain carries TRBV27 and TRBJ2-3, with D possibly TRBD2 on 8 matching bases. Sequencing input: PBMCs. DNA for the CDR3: TGTGCCAGCAGCCGAACGGGAGGGGGCCTCACAGATACGCAGTATTTT. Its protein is CASSRTGGGLTDTQYF.